This T cell receptor beta chain was captured by sequencing in a study of blood T cell repertoires in COVID-19. On the study more broadly: Material from acute and convalescent COVID-19 was sourced from the United States, Italy and Spain. T cells, B-cell-depleted T cells, or PBMCs supplied cDNA or gDNA.

The CDR3 consists of 19 residues. The junction had 14 bases not matched to a gene; V was cut back by 3 bases and J by 3 bases. The germline CDR1 and CDR2 sequences are MGHRA and YSYEKL. The table came from immunoSEQ multiplex PCR; TCRdb's copy has only in-frame clones and leaves some out. The sample shows about 120,000 clones, roughly 80% of them seen only once. The TCR was taken from a human donor in a cohort sampled during active COVID-19. The rearrangement links TRBV4-1 to TRBJ1-6; TRBD1 agrees at 7 bases. Sequences were obtained from peripheral blood. This chain's CDR3 is CASSQGNYRGPIYNSPLHF. Here the CDR3 DNA reads TGCGCCAGCAGCCAGGGTAATTACAGGGGACCCATCTATAATTCACCCCTCCACTTT.